A single sample gave rise to the 25 T cell receptor beta chains below, sequenced in a study of cytomegalovirus exposure and HLA in healthy donors. Only in-frame clones appear in the TCRdb table, and some are missing; sequencing was by immunoSEQ multiplex PCR. The table records more than 110,000 clones, 80% to 90% of them present only once. The specimen sequenced was PBMCs. All receptors derive from a woman in her late teens or twenties in good health and CMV-seropositive.

The CDR3 sequence is CASSEAGRHANEKLFF. As DNA, the CDR3 is TGTGCCAGCAGTGAAGCCGGCCGACACGCTAATGAAAAACTGTTTTTT. The genes are TRBV2 and TRBJ1-4; D uncertain. From germline, CDR1 is SNHLY and CDR2 FYNNEI. The CDR3 is made up of 16 amino acids. Trimming left V 0 bases short and J 3 bases short, with 11 bases between.

The chain combines TRBV2 with TRBJ2-3, with 15 positions matching TRBD2. The V gene end was trimmed by 6 bases and the J gene end by 4 bases; junction bases not matched to a gene: 8. The CDR3 extends over 17 amino acids. Germline V gene data show CDR1 as SNHLY and CDR2 as FYNNEI. The DNA of the CDR3 is TGTGCCAGCAGGAGACCGGGACTAGCGGGGGGCCCAGATACGCAGTATTTT. Its protein product is CASRRPGLAGGPDTQYF.

Only one count was recorded for this clone. The CDR3 here is CASSLGGIGNTIYF. The CDR3 nucleotides are TGTGCCAGCAGCTTGGGAGGGATAGGAAACACCATATATTTT. The V call is TRBV5-4, the J call TRBJ1-3; no definite D call. CDR3 length: 14 amino acids. V gave up 0 bases and J gave up 4 bases, with 8 bases separating them. Germline CDR1 and CDR2: SGHNT and YYREEE (reference sequence).

This clone showed up just once. The gene calls are TRBV2 and TRBJ2-3, with 9 bases fitting TRBD2. The CDR3 runs to 14 residues. V was clipped by 2 bases and J by 9 bases; unmatched bases: 6. Germline loops: CDR1 SNHLY, CDR2 FYNNEI. CDR3 in amino acids: CASSEYSTSGTQYF. The CDR3 nucleotides are TGTGCCAGCAGTGAATACTCGACTAGCGGAACGCAGTATTTT.

The V and J genes are TRBV9 and TRBJ2-2; D call uncertain. Trimming removed 2 bases at V and 3 bases at J, with 8 bases between. The germline CDR1 and CDR2 sequences are SGDLS and YYNGEE. This CDR3 has 14 amino acids. CDR3 coding DNA: TGTGCCAGCAGCGTCTCTATGTACACCGGGGAGCTGTTTTTT. Translating it yields CASSVSMYTGELFF. Filled out from reference TRBV9 and TRBJ2-2, the complete variable domain reads DSGVTQTPKHLITATGQRVTLRCSPRSGDLSVYWYQQSLDQGLQFLIQYYNGEERAKGNILERFSAQQFPDLHSELNLSSLELGDSALYFCASSVSMYTGELFFGEGSRLTVL.

This chain connects TRBV2 to TRBJ1-5, with D possibly TRBD1 on 6 matching bases. The CDR3 extends over 13 amino acids. V was pared by 5 bases and J by 5 bases, with 10 bases between. The germline CDR1 and CDR2 sequences are SNHLY and FYNNEI. The CDR3 DNA is TGTGCCAGCAGTCGGGACATAGATCAGCCCCAGCATTTT. This translates into CASSRDIDQPQHF.

This sequence joins TRBV28 and TRBJ1-2; TRBD1 agrees at 8 bases. CDR3 length: 17 residues. Germline CDR1 is MDHEN and CDR2 is SYDVKM. The V and J ends lost 6 bases and 1 base, in that order; junction bases with no gene match: 13. Written as DNA, the CDR3 is TGTGCCAGCAGCCTCAGAAGGACAGGGCCCGTTAACTATGGCTACACCTTC. The encoded protein is CASSLRRTGPVNYGYTF.

The chain has TRBV5-4 and TRBJ2-3, with D perhaps TRBD1 (5 bases). Germline-derived CDR1 and CDR2 are SGHNT and YYREEE (reference sequence). This CDR3 spans 19 amino acids. Trimming removed 4 bases from V and 1 base from J, with 25 bases in between. CDR3: CASSLRSPSVKQGTDTQYF. The CDR3 DNA sequence: TGTGCCAGCAGCCTGAGGTCACCCAGTGTGAAACAGGGCACAGATACGCAGTATTTT. Full variable domain (rest looked up from reference TRBV5-4 and TRBJ2-3): ETGVTQSPTHLIKTRGQQVTLRCSSQSGHNTVSWYQQALGQGPQFIFQYYREEENGRGNFPPRFSGLQFPNYSSELNVNALELDDSALYLCASSLRSPSVKQGTDTQYFGPGTRLTVL.

The chain recombines TRBV28 with TRBJ2-5, with TRBD1 identical over 11 bases. V lost 6 bases, J lost 5 bases, and 2 bases stayed unmatched. This CDR3 spans 13 amino acids. Germline loops: CDR1 MDHEN, CDR2 SYDVKM. CDR3 DNA: TGTGCCAGCAGGGACAGGGGGCCGGAGACCCAGTACTTC. Its translation: CASRDRGPETQYF.

V usage is TRBV29-1 and J usage is TRBJ1-5; 9 nucleotides line up with TRBD1. CDR1 is SQVTM, CDR2 ANQGSEA, per germline. Germline trimming cut 1 base from V and 6 bases from J; bases unmatched to any gene: 4. CDR3 length equals 14 residues. CDR3 protein: CSVEGQGVGQPQHF. Here the CDR3 DNA reads TGCAGCGTTGAAGGACAGGGGGTAGGTCAGCCCCAGCATTTT.

The CDR3 coding sequence is TGTGCCAGCAGCTTGGGACTAGCGCTCTACGAGCAGTACTTC. It specifies CASSLGLALYEQYF. The rearrangement joins TRBV11-2 to TRBJ2-7; 10 bases map to TRBD2. The germline gives CDR1 SGHAT, CDR2 FQNNGV. The J segment lost 3 bases and the V segment lost 3 bases, leaving 2 bases of the junction unmatched. CDR3 length: 14 amino acids.

This chain uses TRBV30 with TRBJ2-1; 8 bases are a match to TRBD2. This CDR3 is built from 14 residues. CDR1 and CDR2 (germline): GTSNPN, SVGIG (reference sequence). Losses at the gene ends were 2 bases for V and 0 bases for J; bases not matched to a gene: 0. In DNA, the CDR3 is TGTGCCTGGAGTCGGGGGGGCTCCTACAATGAGCAGTTCTTC. This translates into CAWSRGGSYNEQFF.

The chain employs TRBV6-5 and TRBJ2-7; no clear D gene. The CDR3 length is 11 residues. CDR1 is MNHEY and CDR2 is SVGAGI in the germline V gene. V lost 2 bases and J lost 3, with 2 bases in between. CDR3 region: CASSYHYEQYF. The DNA of the CDR3 is TGTGCCAGCAGTTACCACTACGAGCAGTACTTC.

The V call is TRBV16, the J call TRBJ1-2; D may be TRBD1 (5 bases). The CDR3 sequence is 15 residues long. The V gene's germline CDR1 is KGHSY and CDR2 FQNENV. Deletions cut 4 bases from V and 4 bases from J, with 16 bases between. The CDR3 protein is CASSPLEGAGYGYTF. The CDR3 bases are TGTGCCAGCAGCCCTCTCGAAGGGGCCGGCTATGGCTACACCTTC.

The rearrangement links TRBV30 to TRBJ2-5, with 9 bases lining up with TRBD2. V lost 5 bases to trimming and J lost 4 bases; unmatched junction nucleotides: 2. The V gene's germline CDR1 is GTSNPN and CDR2 SVGIG (reference sequence). The CDR3 extends over 12 amino acids. The CDR3 nucleotides are TGTGCCTGGGGAGCGGGAGGAGAGACCCAGTACTTC. Protein product: CAWGAGGETQYF.

The CDR3 DNA is TGTGCCTGGAGTGTATGGTCACAGGGGACGACGCAGTATTTT. This sequence encodes CAWSVWSQGTTQYF. The genes are TRBV30 and TRBJ2-3; 7 bases agree with TRBD1. From germline, CDR1 is GTSNPN and CDR2 SVGIG (reference sequence). V lost 0 bases to trimming and J lost 9 bases; unmatched junction nucleotides: 9. This CDR3 region has 14 residues.

In this sample, this clone turned up once. Mismatch with germline at one junction end may stem from a read error. The chain has TRBV7-7 and TRBJ2-3; 7 bases are shared with TRBD1. The CDR3 sequence is 14 residues long. Germline V gene sequence: CDR1 SSHAT, CDR2 FNYEAQ (reference sequence). CDR3 in amino acids: CASSLYRGSDTQYF. The CDR3 DNA reads as TGTGCTAGCAGCTTATACAGGGGCTCAGATACGCAGTATTTT.

The V gene is TRBV5-1, the J gene TRBJ2-2, with a weak D call TRBD1 (5 bases). The V gene's germline CDR1 is SGHRS and CDR2 YFSETQ. The germline V and J ends were trimmed by 6 bases and 6 bases, with 18 bases remaining between them. This CDR3 has 15 amino acids. The CDR3: CASMQGSTPSGELFF. The CDR3 bases are TGCGCCAGCATGCAGGGATCTACTCCATCCGGGGAGCTGTTTTTT.

The V gene is TRBV5-6, the J gene TRBJ2-1, with TRBD2 identical over 9 bases. The germline V gene has CDR1 SGHDT and CDR2 YYEEEE. The CDR3 consists of 16 residues. The J segment lost 7 bases and the V segment lost 0 bases, leaving 8 bases of the junction unmatched. The CDR3 here is CASSLAGGRAWNEQFF. CDR3 bases: TGTGCCAGCAGCTTGGCGGGCGGGAGGGCCTGGAATGAGCAGTTCTTC.

The chain couples TRBV18 to TRBJ2-3; 7 nucleotides align to TRBD2. This CDR3 is built from 15 residues. Germline-derived CDR1 and CDR2 are KGHSH and LQKENI. Trimming took 3 bases from V and 0 from J; bases not matched to a gene: 3. CDR3 DNA sequence: TGTGCCAGCTCACCGACTAGCCTTAGCACAGATACGCAGTATTTT. Encoded protein: CASSPTSLSTDTQYF.

This clone showed up just once. The V and J genes are TRBV27 and TRBJ1-5; D might be TRBD1 (6 bases). The germline V gene encodes CDR1 MNHEY and CDR2 SMNVEV (reference sequence). V lost 5 bases to trimming and J lost 1 base, with 15 bases between them. The CDR3 contains 16 residues. In DNA, the CDR3 is TGTGCCAGCAGTGCCACCAGTACAGGGAGCAATCAGCCCCAGCATTTT. Its translation is CASSATSTGSNQPQHF.

The rearrangement joins TRBV7-2 to TRBJ2-3, with TRBD2 identical over 9 bases. CDR1 is SGHTA and CDR2 is FQGNSA in the germline V gene. This CDR3 is built from 16 residues. Losses at the gene ends were 5 bases for V and 3 bases for J; bases not matched to a gene: 9. This CDR3 is CASSLKAGGRTDTQYF. The CDR3 bases are TGTGCCAGCAGCCTAAAAGCGGGGGGCCGTACAGATACGCAGTATTTT.

The V gene is TRBV5-1, the J gene TRBJ2-3; 12 bases are shared with TRBD2. Trimming took 3 bases from V and 5 from J; bases not matched to a gene: 1. The CDR3 spans 14 residues. CDR1 SGHRS and CDR2 YFSETQ come from the germline V gene. The CDR3 here is CASSWGLAGDTQYF. CDR3 nucleotide sequence: TGCGCCAGCAGCTGGGGACTAGCGGGAGATACGCAGTATTTT. Based on the CDR3 plus reference TRBV5-1 and TRBJ2-3, the full variable domain is KAGVTQTPRYLIKTRGQQVTLSCSPISGHRSVSWYQQTPGQGLQFLFEYFSETQRNKGNFPGRFSGRQFSNSRSEMNVSTLELGDSALYLCASSWGLAGDTQYFGPGTRLTVL.

This clone has just one count. The chain carries TRBV7-9 and TRBJ1-2; 8 nucleotides align to TRBD1. Germline values: CDR1 SEHNR, CDR2 FQNEAQ (reference sequence). J lost 6 bases, V lost 5 bases, and 11 bases had no gene match. The length of the CDR3 is 15 residues. The CDR3 protein is CASSAIRQGRDGYTF. The CDR3 region has the DNA TGTGCCAGCAGCGCGATTAGACAGGGGAGAGATGGCTACACCTTC. Full variable domain (rest looked up from reference TRBV7-9 and TRBJ1-2): DTGVSQNPRHKITKRGQNVTFRCDPISEHNRLYWYRQTLGQGPEFLTYFQNEAQLEKSRLLSDRFSAERPKGSFSTLEIQRTEQGDSAMYLCASSAIRQGRDGYTFGSGTRLTVV.

The chain is built from TRBV7-2 and TRBJ2-1, with a tentative D call TRBD2 (6 bases). This CDR3 has 15 amino acids. Germline lookup yields CDR1 SGHTA and CDR2 FQGNSA. Trimming took off 2 bases at V and 2 bases at J, with 10 bases between the two ends. The CDR3 protein is CASSLLAGTYNEQFF. For the CDR3, the DNA is TGTGCCAGCAGCTTATTGGCGGGGACCTACAATGAGCAGTTCTTC.